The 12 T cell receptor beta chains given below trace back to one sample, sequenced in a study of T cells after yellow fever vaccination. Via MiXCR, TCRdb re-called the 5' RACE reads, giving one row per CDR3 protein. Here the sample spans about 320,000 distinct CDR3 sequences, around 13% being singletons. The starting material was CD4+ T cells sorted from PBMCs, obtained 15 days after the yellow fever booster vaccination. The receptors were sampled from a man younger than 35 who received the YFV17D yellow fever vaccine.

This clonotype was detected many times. CDR3 loop: CASSRPDGYNEQFF. CDR3 nucleotide sequence: TGTGCCAGCAGCCGGCCGGACGGCTACAATGAGCAGTTCTTC. This sequence joins TRBV4-2 and TRBJ2-1; D remains ambiguous. Germline-derived CDR1 and CDR2 are LGHNA and YNFKEQ. The length of the CDR3 is 14 residues. The V gene lost 4 bases and the J gene lost 3 bases, with 10 bases spanning the gap.

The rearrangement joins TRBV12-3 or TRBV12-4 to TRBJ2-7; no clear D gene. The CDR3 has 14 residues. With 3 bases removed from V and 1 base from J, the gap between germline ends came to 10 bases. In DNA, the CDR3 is TGTGCCAGCAGTTTTGGACGGAGATCCTACGAGCAGTACGTC. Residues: CASSFGRRSYEQYV.

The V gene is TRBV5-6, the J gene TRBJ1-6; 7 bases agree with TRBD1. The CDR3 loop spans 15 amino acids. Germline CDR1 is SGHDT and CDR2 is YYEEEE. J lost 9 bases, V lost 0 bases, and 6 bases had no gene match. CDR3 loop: CASSLVAGGSSPLHF. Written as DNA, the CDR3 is TGTGCCAGCAGCTTGGTCGCAGGGGGAAGTTCACCCCTCCACTTT.

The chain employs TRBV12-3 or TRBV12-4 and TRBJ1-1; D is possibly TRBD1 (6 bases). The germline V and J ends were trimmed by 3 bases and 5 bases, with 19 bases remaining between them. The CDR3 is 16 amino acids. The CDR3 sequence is CASSLGPGDLGTEAFF. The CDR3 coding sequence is TGTGCCAGCAGTTTGGGGCCAGGGGATTTAGGGACTGAAGCTTTCTTT.

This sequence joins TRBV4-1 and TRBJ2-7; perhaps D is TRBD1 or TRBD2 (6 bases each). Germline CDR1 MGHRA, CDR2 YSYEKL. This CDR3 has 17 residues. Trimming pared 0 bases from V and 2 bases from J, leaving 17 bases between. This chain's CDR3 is CASSQDIEGGFTYEQYF. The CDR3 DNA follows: TGCGCCAGCAGCCAAGATATTGAGGGGGGTTTCACCTACGAGCAGTACTTC.

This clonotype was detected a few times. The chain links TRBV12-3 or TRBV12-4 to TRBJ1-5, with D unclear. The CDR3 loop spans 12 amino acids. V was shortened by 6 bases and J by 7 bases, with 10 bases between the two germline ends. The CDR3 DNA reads TGTGCCAGCAGCCGTCAGAGGCAGCCCCAGCATTTT. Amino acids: CASSRQRQPQHF.

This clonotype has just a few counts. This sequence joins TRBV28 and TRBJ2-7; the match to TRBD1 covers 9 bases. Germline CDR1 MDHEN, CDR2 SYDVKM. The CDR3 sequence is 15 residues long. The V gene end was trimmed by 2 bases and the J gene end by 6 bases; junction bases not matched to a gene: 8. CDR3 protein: CASSLGGQGGSEQYV. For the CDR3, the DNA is TGTGCCAGCAGTTTAGGGGGACAGGGTGGTTCCGAGCAGTACGTC.

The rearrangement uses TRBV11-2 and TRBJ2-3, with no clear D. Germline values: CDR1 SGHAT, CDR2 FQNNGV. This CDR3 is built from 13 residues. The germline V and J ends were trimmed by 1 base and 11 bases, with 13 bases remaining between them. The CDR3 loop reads CASSLVVGWGQYF. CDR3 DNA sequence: TGTGCCAGCAGCTTAGTCGTAGGTTGGGGGCAGTATTTT.

CDR3 in amino acids: CASKRDTYTEAFF. In DNA, the CDR3 is TGTGCCAGCAAGAGGGACACTTACACTGAAGCTTTCTTT. V usage is TRBV12-3 or TRBV12-4 and J usage is TRBJ1-1; TRBD1 is a possible D gene (6 bases). The CDR3 length is 13 residues. The V gene lost 7 bases and the J gene lost 3 bases, with 12 bases spanning the gap.

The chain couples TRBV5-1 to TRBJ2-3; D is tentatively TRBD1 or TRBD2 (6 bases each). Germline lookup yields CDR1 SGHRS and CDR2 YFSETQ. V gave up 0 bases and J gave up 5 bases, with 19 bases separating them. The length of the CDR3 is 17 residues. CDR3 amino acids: CASSLGSGAGSRDTQYF. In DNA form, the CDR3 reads TGCGCCAGCAGCTTGGGTTCGGGGGCAGGGTCGCGAGATACGCAGTATTTT.

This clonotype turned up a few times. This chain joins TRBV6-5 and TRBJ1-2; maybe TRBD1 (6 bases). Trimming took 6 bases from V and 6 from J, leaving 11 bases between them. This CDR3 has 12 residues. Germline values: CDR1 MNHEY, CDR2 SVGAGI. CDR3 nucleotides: TGTGCCAGCAGAATCCGGGGGCATGGCTACACCTTC. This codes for CASRIRGHGYTF.

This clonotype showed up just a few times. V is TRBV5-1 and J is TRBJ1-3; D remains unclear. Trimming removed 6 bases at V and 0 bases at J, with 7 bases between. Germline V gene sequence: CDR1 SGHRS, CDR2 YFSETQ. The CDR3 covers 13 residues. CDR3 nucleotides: TGCGCCAGCAAACCAGACTCTGGAAACACCATATATTTT. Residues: CASKPDSGNTIYF.